The entry below describes one T cell receptor (beta chain). The antigen is undetermined. The CDR3 has 14 amino acids. Germline assignment: CDR1 SNHLY and CDR2 FYNNEI. V lost 6 bases, J lost 6 bases, and 10 bases stayed unmatched. Use of 60 Vbeta and 13 Jbeta primers characterized the PCR. Clones were sequenced by immunoSEQ multiplex PCR, and TCRdb holds only the in-frame ones, with some missing. There are about 130,000 clones in the sample, with over 1.5% held by the top ten. This record belongs to a study of cytomegalovirus exposure and HLA in healthy donors. Study findings and constraints: Earlier results showed most TCR beta V segments being productive about 87% or about 30% of the time. Later on, a genetic analysis was performed. It linked a missense variant in DCLRE1C with V- and J-gene trimming of TCR beta. Presence/absence analyses assumed roughly uniform sequencing depth across donors, which may not hold.

This chain uses TRBV2 with TRBJ2-7; 8 bases fit TRBD1. This clonotype was sampled from a woman aged 40-49 years in good health and CMV-seropositive. The sequenced sample consisted of PBMCs. Here the CDR3 DNA reads TGTGCCAGCAGAGTGACCCCAGGGGGCTCCGAGCAGTACTTC. This codes for CASRVTPGGSEQYF. The whole variable domain, filled in from reference TRBV2 and TRBJ2-7, reads EPEVTQTPSHQVTQMGQEVILRCVPISNHLYFYWYRQILGQKVEFLVSFYNNEISEKSEIFDDQFSVERPDGSNFTLKIRSTKLEDSAMYFCASRVTPGGSEQYFGPGTRLTVT.